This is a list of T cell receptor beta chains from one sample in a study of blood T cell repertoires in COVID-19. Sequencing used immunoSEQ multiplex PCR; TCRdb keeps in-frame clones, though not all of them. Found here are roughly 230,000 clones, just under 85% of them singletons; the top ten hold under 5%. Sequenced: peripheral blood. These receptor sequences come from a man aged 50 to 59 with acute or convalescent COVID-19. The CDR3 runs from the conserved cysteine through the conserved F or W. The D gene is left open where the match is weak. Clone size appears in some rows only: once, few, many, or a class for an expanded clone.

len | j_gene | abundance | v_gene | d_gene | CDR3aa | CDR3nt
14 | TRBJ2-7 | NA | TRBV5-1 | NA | CASSLGTVNYEQYF | TGCGCCAGCAGCTTGGGGACAGTGAACTACGAGCAGTACTTC
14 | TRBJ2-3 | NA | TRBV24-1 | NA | CATSDFSESDTQYF | TGTGCCACCAGTGATTTTAGCGAGTCAGATACGCAGTATTTT
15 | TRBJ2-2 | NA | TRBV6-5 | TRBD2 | CATETLAGNTGELFF | TGTGCCACCGAGACTCTAGCGGGGAACACCGGGGAGCTGTTTTTT
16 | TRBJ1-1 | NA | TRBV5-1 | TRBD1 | CASSFAVGQVAAEAFF | TGCGCCAGCAGCTTTGCCGTGGGACAGGTTGCCGCTGAAGCTTTCTTT
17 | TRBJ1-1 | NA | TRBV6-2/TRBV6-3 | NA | CASSYSMKWLQYTEAFF | TGTGCCAGCAGTTACTCGATGAAGTGGCTGCAGTACACTGAAGCTTTCTTT
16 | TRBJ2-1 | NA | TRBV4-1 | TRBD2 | CASSQDHSGRGNEQFF | TGCGCCAGCAGCCAAGATCATAGCGGGAGAGGTAATGAGCAGTTCTTC
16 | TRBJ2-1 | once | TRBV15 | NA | CATSRGASGDYNEQFF | TGTGCCACCAGCAGAGGAGCGAGCGGAGATTACAATGAGCAGTTCTTC
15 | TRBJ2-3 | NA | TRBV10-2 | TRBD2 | CASSWGRAGTDTQYF | TGCGCCAGCAGTTGGGGGAGGGCCGGGACAGATACGCAGTATTTT
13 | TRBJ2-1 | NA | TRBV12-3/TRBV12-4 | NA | CASLRGSYNEQFF | TGTGCCAGCCTTAGGGGCTCCTACAATGAGCAGTTCTTC
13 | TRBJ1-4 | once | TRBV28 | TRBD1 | CASRDRGNEKLFF | TGTGCCAGCAGGGACAGGGGTAATGAAAAACTGTTTTTT
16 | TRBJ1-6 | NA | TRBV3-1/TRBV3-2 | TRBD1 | CASSQEGQGYNSPLHF | TGTGCCAGCAGCCAAGAGGGACAGGGCTATAATTCACCCCTCCACTTT
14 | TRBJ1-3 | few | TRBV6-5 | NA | CASRQQGTGNTIYF | TGTGCCAGCAGGCAACAGGGTACTGGAAACACCATATATTTT
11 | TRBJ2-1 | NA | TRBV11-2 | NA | CASSPRDEQFF | TGTGCCAGCAGCCCCCGTGATGAGCAGTTCTTC
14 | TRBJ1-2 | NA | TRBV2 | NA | CASKSGETVPGYTF | TGTGCCAGCAAGTCGGGGGAGACGGTGCCGGGCTACACCTTC
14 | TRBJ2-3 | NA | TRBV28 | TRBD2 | CATGGGVGTDTQYF | TGTGCCACGGGAGGGGGAGTAGGCACAGATACGCAGTATTTT
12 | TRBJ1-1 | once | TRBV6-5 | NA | CASTRENTEAFF | TGTGCCAGCACACGAGAGAACACTGAAGCTTTCTTT
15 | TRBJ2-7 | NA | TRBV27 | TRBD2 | CASSFGLAGGYEQYF | TGTGCCAGCAGTTTTGGACTAGCGGGAGGCTACGAGCAGTACTTC
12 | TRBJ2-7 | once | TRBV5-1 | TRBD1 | CASSLGQDEQYF | TGCGCCAGCAGCTTAGGACAGGACGAGCAGTACTTC
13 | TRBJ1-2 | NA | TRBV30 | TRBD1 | CAWPDDRDYGYTF | TGTGCCTGGCCTGATGACAGGGACTATGGCTACACCTTC
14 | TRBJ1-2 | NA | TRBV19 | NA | CASSPTGTFYGYTF | TGTGCCAGTAGTCCCACCGGGACATTCTATGGCTACACCTTC
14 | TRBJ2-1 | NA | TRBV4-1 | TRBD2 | CASSQRDYYNEQFF | TGCGCCAGCTCCCAGCGGGACTATTACAATGAGCAGTTCTTC
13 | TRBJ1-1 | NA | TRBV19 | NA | CASRPRTVSEAFF | TGTGCCAGTAGGCCCCGGACAGTATCTGAAGCTTTCTTT
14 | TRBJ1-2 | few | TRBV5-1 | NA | CASSDGGVNYGYTF | TGCGCCAGCAGCGACGGAGGGGTGAACTATGGCTACACCTTC
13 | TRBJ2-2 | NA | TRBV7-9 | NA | CASSLTQGGELFF | TGTGCCAGCAGCCTGACCCAGGGCGGGGAGCTGTTTTTT
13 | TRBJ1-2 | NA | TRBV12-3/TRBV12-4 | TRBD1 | CASRDTGGYGYTF | TGTGCCAGCAGGGATACAGGGGGCTATGGCTACACCTTC
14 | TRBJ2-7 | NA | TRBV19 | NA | CASSMYRELDEQYF | TGTGCCAGTAGTATGTACAGGGAATTGGACGAGCAGTACTTC
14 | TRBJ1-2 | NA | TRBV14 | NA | CASSQGGWSYGYTF | TGTGCCAGCAGCCAAGGGGGCTGGTCCTATGGCTACACCTTC
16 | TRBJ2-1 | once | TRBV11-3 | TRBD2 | CASSLQAGGLNNEQFF | TGTGCCAGCAGCTTACAAGCGGGAGGTTTGAACAATGAGCAGTTCTTC
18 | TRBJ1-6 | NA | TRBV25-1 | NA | CASSDPKIPSSYNSLLHF | TGTGCCAGCAGTGACCCTAAAATACCTAGCTCCTATAATTCACTCCTCCACTTT
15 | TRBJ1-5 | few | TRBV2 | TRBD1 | CASSAGTAFNQPQHF | TGTGCCAGCAGTGCAGGGACAGCCTTCAATCAGCCCCAGCATTTT
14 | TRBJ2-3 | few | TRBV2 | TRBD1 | CASNRDSSTDTQYF | TGTGCCAGCAACCGGGACAGTAGCACAGATACGCAGTATTTT
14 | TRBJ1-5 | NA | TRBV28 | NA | CASTQDSRHQPQHF | TGTGCCAGCACTCAGGACAGCCGACATCAGCCCCAGCATTTT
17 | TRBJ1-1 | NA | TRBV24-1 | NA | CATSDLCRRGLNTEAFF | TGTGCCACCAGTGATTTGTGCCGACGGGGGTTGAACACTGAAGCTTTCTTT
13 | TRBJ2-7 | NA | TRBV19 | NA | CASSQTHRAEQYF | TGTGCCAGTAGTCAGACTCACAGGGCCGAGCAGTACTTC
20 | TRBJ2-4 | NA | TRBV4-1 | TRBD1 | CASSPDDRGLSALAKNIQYF | TGCGCCAGCAGCCCCGATGACAGGGGGCTGTCGGCTCTAGCCAAAAACATTCAGTACTTC
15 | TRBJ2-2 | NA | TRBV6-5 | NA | CASSYVQSDTGELFF | TGTGCCAGCAGTTACGTACAGTCGGACACCGGGGAGCTGTTTTTT
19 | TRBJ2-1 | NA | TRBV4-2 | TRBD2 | CASSPYRSAGGSSYNEQFF | TGTGCCAGCAGCCCGTACCGGTCAGCGGGAGGGAGCTCCTACAATGAGCAGTTCTTC
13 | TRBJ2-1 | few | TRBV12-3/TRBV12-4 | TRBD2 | CASSLLAGGEQFF | TGTGCCAGCAGTTTACTAGCGGGAGGTGAGCAGTTCTTC